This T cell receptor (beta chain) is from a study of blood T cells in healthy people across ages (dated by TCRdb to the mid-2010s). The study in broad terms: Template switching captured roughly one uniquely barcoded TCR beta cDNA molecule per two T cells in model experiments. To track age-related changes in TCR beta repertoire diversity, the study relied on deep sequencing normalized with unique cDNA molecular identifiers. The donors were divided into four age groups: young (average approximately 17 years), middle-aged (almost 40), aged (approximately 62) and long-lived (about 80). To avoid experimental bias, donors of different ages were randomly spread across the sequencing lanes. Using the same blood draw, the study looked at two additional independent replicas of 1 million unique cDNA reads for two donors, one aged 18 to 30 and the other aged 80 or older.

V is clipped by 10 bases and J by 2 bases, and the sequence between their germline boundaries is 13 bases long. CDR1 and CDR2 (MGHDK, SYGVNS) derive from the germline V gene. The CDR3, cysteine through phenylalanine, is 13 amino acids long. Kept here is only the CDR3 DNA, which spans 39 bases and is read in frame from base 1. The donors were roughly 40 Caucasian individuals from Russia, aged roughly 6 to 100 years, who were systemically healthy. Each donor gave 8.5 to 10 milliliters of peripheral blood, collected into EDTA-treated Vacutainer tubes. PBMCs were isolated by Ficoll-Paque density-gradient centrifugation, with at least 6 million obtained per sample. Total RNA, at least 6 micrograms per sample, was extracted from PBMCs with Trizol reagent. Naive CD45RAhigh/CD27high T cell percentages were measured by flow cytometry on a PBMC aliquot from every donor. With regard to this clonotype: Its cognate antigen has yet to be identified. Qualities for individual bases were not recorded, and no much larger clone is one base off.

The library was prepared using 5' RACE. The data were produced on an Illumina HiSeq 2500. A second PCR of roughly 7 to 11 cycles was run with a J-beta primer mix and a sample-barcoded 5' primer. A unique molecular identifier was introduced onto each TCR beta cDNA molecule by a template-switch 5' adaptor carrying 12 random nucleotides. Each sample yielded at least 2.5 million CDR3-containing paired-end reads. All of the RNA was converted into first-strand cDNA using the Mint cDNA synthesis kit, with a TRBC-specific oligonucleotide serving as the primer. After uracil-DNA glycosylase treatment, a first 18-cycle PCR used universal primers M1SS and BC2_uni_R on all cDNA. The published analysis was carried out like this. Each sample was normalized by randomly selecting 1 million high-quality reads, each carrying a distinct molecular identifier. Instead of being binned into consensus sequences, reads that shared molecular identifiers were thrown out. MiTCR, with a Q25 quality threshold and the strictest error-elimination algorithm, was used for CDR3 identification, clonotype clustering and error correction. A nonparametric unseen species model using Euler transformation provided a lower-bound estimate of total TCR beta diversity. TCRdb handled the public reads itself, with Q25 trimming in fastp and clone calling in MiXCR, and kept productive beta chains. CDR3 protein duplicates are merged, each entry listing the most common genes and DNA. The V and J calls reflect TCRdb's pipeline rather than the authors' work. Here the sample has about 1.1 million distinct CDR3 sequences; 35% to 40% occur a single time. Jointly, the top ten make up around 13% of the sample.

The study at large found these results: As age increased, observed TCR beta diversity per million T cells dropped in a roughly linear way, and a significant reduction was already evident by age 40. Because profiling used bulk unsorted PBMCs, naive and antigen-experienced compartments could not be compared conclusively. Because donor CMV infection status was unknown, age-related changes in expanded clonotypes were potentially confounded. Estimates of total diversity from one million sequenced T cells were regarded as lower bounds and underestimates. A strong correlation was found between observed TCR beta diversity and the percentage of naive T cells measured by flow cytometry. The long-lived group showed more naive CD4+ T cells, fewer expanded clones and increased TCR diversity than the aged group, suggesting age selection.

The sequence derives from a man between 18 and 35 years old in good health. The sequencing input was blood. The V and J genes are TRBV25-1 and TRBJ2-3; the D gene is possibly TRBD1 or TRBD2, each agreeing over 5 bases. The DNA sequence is TGTGCCACTGGGACGGTGGACACAGATACGCAGTATTTT. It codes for CATGTVDTDTQYF.